A selection of T cell receptor beta chains follows, all from one sample in a study of OX40 agonist ivuxolimab in advanced cancers. Using immunoSEQ multiplex PCR, the repertoire was profiled, and TCRdb retains in-frame clones only, with some absent. This repertoire shows 55,000 to 75,000 clones, 84% found once; its top ten account for 0.9% to 1.4%. The source was CD4+ or CD8+ T cells sorted from blood, collected in a trial of the OX40 agonist ivuxolimab. These receptor sequences come from an adult with an advanced solid tumor such as melanoma, head and neck, liver or kidney cancer. Each CDR3 is given with its conserved first and last residue. Each record gives: D gene, clone size, J gene, V gene, CDR3 protein, CDR3 DNA. The D gene is left open where the match is weak. Clone size is stated in some rows and not others, as once, few, many or a class when expanded.

>TRBD1|.|TRBJ1-4|TRBV7-2
CASSGQGRHEKLFF
TGTGCCAGCAGCGGACAGGGTAGGCATGAAAAACTGTTTTTT
>TRBD2|few|TRBJ2-3|TRBV9
CASSVVGGEGTDTQYF
TGTGCCAGCAGCGTAGTGGGGGGGGAAGGCACAGATACGCAGTATTTT
>.|once|TRBJ1-4|TRBV6-1
CASSAGAEGEKLFF
TGTGCCAGCAGTGCGGGGGCGGAGGGTGAAAAACTGTTTTTT
>TRBD1|.|TRBJ1-2|TRBV9
CASSSRQGSYGYTF
TGTGCCAGCAGCTCCAGACAGGGCAGCTATGGCTACACCTTC
>TRBD1|.|TRBJ1-1|TRBV18
CASSTSTGGLAEAFF
TGTGCCAGCTCAACCTCGACAGGGGGTTTGGCTGAAGCTTTCTTT
>.|.|TRBJ1-2|TRBV18
CASSPEDVYGYTF
TGTGCCAGCTCACCCGAGGACGTCTATGGCTACACCTTC
>TRBD1|.|TRBJ2-7|TRBV5-6
CASSLATVGTEIYEQYF
TGTGCCAGCAGCTTGGCGACTGTGGGGACAGAAATCTACGAGCAGTACTTC
>TRBD2|.|TRBJ2-5|TRBV7-6
CASSPNSGGETQYF
TGTGCCAGCAGCCCTAATAGCGGGGGTGAGACCCAGTACTTC
>.|once|TRBJ1-4|TRBV18
CASSPRRATNEKLFF
TGTGCCAGCTCACCGAGGAGAGCAACTAATGAAAAACTGTTTTTT
>.|.|TRBJ2-2|TRBV6-5
CASNEPTGELFF
TGTGCCAGCAACGAACCCACCGGGGAGCTGTTTTTT
>.|once|TRBJ1-5|TRBV11-3
CASSPDRNQPQHF
TGTGCCAGCAGCCCCGACAGGAATCAGCCCCAGCATTTT
>TRBD1|.|TRBJ1-2|TRBV7-9
CTSSNHAATGTGYTF
TGTACCAGCAGCAACCATGCGGCGACAGGGACCGGCTACACCTTC
>.|once|TRBJ1-6|TRBV7-2
CASSLTSQGGSPLHF
TGTGCCAGCAGCTTAACCAGTCAGGGTGGTTCACCCCTCCACTTT
>TRBD1|.|TRBJ1-2|TRBV4-3
CASSQDDSGQGAGGYTF
TGCGCCAGCAGCCAAGATGATAGCGGACAGGGGGCAGGTGGCTACACCTTC
>.|.|TRBJ1-5|TRBV4-3
CASSQDETGVIISNQPQHF
TGCGCCAGCAGCCAAGATGAGACAGGAGTAATTATCAGCAATCAGCCCCAGCATTTT
>TRBD1|.|TRBJ2-5|TRBV7-8
CASSLLSGGAYETQYF
TGTGCCAGCAGCTTATTGTCAGGGGGCGCGTACGAGACCCAGTACTTC
>.|.|TRBJ1-5|TRBV19
CASSIVSRGGNQPQHF
TGTGCCAGTAGTATAGTTTCGAGAGGGGGCAATCAGCCCCAGCATTTT
>.|once|TRBJ1-2|TRBV29-1
CSVEVVAGVNGYTF
TGCAGCGTTGAAGTCGTAGCAGGGGTGAATGGCTACACCTTC
>TRBD1|.|TRBJ2-5|TRBV18
CASSQDRGRETQYF
TGTGCCAGCTCACAGGACAGGGGTCGAGAGACCCAGTACTTC
>.|.|TRBJ1-1|TRBV10-1
CASSESGGPNTEAFF
TGCGCCAGCAGTGAGTCTGGGGGGCCGAACACTGAAGCTTTCTTT
>.|few|TRBJ2-1|TRBV7-9
CASSSISRGQGGYNEQFF
TGTGCCAGCAGCTCTATAAGTAGGGGGCAGGGAGGATACAATGAGCAGTTCTTC
>TRBD1|.|TRBJ1-4|TRBV4-3
CASSRRAGTGEEKLFF
TGCGCCAGCAGCCGAAGGGCCGGGACAGGGGAAGAAAAACTGTTTTTT
>.|.|TRBJ1-6|TRBV6-1
CASSAWGVDNSPLHF
TGTGCCAGCAGTGCGTGGGGGGTCGATAATTCACCCCTCCACTTT
>.|.|TRBJ1-6|TRBV7-2
CASSLGAFSPLHF
TGTGCCAGCAGCTTAGGGGCCTTTTCACCCCTCCACTTT
>.|.|TRBJ2-7|TRBV19
CASSPGGRREQYF
TGTGCCAGTAGTCCCGGGGGGCGACGCGAGCAGTACTTC
>TRBD1|.|TRBJ1-3|TRBV5-1
CASSLGGQDWSGNTIYF
TGCGCCAGCAGCTTGGGGGGACAGGACTGGTCTGGAAACACCATATATTTT
>TRBD2|.|TRBJ2-2|TRBV7-3
CASSSPSGGNTGELFF
TGTGCCAGCAGCTCCCCTAGCGGGGGGAACACCGGGGAGCTGTTTTTT
>.|.|TRBJ1-2|TRBV4-1
CASSQGPGLVIPHGYTF
TGCGCCAGCAGCCAAGGCCCAGGACTAGTGATACCCCATGGCTACACCTTC
>.|.|TRBJ1-3|TRBV7-8
CASSLTRAGSGNTIYF
TGTGCCAGCAGCTTAACCAGGGCTGGCTCTGGAAACACCATATATTTT
>.|.|TRBJ1-5|TRBV4-3
CASSQDIAGGNQPQHF
TGCGCCAGCAGCCAAGATATTGCAGGGGGCAATCAGCCCCAGCATTTT
>.|few|TRBJ2-7|TRBV9
CASSLGTAAYEQYF
TGTGCCAGCAGCCTCGGGACGGCCGCCTACGAGCAGTACTTC
>.|.|TRBJ1-2|TRBV10-3
CAISPGTEESYTF
TGTGCCATCAGTCCCGGGACGGAGGAGAGCTACACCTTC
>.|.|TRBJ1-1|TRBV6-6
CASTTSAGGTEAFF
TGTGCCAGCACCACTTCGGCCGGGGGCACTGAAGCTTTCTTT